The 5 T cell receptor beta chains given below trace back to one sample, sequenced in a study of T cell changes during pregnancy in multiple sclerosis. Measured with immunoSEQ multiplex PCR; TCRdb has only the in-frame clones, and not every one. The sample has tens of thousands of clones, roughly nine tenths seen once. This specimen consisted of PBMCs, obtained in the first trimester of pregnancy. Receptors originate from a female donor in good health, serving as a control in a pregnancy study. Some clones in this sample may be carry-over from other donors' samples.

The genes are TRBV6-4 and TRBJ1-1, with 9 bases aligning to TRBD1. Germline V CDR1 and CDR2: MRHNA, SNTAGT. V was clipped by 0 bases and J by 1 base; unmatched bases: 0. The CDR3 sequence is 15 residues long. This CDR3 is CASSDSTGGNTEAFF. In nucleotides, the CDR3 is TGTGCCAGCAGTGACTCGACAGGGGGGAACACTGAAGCTTTCTTT.

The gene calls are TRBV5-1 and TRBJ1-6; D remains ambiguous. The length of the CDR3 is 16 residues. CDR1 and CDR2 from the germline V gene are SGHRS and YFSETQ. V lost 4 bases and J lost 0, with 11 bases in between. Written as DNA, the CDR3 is TGCGCCAGCAGCCTTGGCACAAGCTCCTATAATTCACCCCTCCACTTT. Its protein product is CASSLGTSSYNSPLHF.

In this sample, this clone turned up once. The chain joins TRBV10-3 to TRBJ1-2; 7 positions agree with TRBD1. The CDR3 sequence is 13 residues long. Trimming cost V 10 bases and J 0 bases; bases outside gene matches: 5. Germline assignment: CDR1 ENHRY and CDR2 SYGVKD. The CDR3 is CATQTGSNYGYTF. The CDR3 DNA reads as TGTGCCACCCAGACAGGGTCTAACTATGGCTACACCTTC.

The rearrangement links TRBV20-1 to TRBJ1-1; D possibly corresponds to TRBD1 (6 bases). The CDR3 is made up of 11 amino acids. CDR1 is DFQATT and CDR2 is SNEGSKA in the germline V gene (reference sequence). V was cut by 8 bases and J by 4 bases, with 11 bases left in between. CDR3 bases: TGCAGTTCAGGGGTGGGCACTGAAGCTTTCTTT. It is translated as CSSGVGTEAFF.

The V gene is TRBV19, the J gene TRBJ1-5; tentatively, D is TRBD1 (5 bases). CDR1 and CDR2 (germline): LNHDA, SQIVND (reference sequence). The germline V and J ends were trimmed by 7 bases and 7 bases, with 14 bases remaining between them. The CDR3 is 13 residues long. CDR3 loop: CASKGLPRQPQHF. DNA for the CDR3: TGTGCCAGTAAGGGACTCCCCAGGCAGCCCCAGCATTTT.